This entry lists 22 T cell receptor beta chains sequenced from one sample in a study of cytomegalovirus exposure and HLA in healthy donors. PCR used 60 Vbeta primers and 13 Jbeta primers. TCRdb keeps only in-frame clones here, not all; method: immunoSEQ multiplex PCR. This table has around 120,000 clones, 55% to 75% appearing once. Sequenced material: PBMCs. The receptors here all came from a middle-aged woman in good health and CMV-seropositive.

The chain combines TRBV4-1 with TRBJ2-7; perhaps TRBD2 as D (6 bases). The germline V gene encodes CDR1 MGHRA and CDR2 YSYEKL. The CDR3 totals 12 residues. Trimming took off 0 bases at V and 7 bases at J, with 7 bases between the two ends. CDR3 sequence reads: CASSQEAGEQYF. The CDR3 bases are TGCGCCAGCAGCCAAGAGGCGGGGGAGCAGTACTTC.

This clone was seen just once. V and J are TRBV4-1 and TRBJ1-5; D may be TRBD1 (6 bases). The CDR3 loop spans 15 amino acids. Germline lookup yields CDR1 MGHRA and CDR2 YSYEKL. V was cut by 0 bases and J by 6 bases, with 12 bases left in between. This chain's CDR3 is CASSQDPRGIQPQHF. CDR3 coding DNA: TGCGCCAGCAGCCAAGATCCCAGGGGCATTCAGCCCCAGCATTTT.

The CDR3 coding sequence is TGCGCCAGCAGTCAATCGGTAGGGGGTGCCGGGGAGCTGTTTTTT. It is translated as CASSQSVGGAGELFF. V is TRBV23-1 and J is TRBJ2-2, with a tentative D call TRBD1 (6 bases). TRBV23-1 counts as an open reading frame of uncertain function. V was pared by 0 bases and J by 6 bases, with 11 bases between. The CDR3 has 15 amino acids.

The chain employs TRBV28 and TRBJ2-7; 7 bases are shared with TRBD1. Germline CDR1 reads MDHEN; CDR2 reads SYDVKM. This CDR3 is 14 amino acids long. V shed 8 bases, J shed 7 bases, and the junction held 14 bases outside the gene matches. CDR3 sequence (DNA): TGTGCCAGCTCCCCAATGGGCAGGGGGATTGAGCAGTACTTC. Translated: CASSPMGRGIEQYF.

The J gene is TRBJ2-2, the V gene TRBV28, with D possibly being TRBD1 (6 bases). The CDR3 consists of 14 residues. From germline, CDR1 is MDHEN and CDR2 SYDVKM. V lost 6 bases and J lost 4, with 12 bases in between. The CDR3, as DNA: TGTGCCAGCAGAATACAGGGATTCACCGGGGAGCTGTTTTTT. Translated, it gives CASRIQGFTGELFF. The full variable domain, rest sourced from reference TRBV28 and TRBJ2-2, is DVKVTQSSRYLVKRTGEKVFLECVQDMDHENMFWYRQDPGLGLRLIYFSYDVKMKEKGDIPEGYSVSREKKERFSLILESASTNQTSMYLCASRIQGFTGELFFGEGSRLTVL.

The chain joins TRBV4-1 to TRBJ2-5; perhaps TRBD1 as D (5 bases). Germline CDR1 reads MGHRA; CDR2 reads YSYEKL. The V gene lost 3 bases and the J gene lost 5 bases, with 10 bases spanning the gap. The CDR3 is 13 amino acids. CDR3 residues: CASSQVTVETQYF. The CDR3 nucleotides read TGCGCCAGCAGCCAGGTGACAGTGGAGACCCAGTACTTC.

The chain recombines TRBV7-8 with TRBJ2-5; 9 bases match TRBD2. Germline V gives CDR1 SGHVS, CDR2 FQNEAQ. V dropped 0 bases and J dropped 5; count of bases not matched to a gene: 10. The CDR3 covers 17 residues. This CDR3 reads CASSLASGRPGEETQYF. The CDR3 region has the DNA TGTGCCAGCAGCTTAGCTAGCGGGAGACCCGGGGAGGAGACCCAGTACTTC.

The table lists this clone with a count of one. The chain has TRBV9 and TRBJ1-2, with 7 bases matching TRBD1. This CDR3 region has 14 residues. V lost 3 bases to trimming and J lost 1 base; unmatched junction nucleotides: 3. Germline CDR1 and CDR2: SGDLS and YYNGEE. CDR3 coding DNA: TGTGCCAGCAGCGGACAGGGACTTAACTATGGCTACACCTTC. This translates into CASSGQGLNYGYTF.

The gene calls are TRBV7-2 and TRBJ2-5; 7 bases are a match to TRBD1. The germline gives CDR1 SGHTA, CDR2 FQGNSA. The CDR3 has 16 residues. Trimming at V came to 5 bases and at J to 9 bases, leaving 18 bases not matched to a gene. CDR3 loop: CASSITGTVLRRAQYF. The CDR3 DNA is TGTGCCAGCAGCATTACCGGGACAGTACTAAGAAGGGCCCAGTACTTC.

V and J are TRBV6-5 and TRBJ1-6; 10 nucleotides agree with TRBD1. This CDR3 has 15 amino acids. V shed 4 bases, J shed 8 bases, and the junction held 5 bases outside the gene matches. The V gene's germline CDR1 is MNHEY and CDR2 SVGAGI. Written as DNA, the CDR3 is TGTGCCAGCAGTTCCTGGACAGGGGGGGATTCACCCCTCCACTTT. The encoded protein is CASSSWTGGDSPLHF.

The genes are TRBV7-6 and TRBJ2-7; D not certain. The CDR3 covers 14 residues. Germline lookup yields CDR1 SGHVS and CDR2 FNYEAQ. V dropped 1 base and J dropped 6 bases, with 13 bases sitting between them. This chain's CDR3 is CASSLEPPPSEQYF. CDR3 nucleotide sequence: TGTGCCAGCAGCTTAGAGCCACCCCCGAGCGAGCAGTACTTC.

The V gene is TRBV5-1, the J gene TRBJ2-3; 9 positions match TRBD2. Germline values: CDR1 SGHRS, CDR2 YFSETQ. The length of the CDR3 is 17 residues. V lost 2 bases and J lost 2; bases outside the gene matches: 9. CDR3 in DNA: TGCGCCAGCAGCTTCCTCAGCGGGAGGAGGGCCACAGATACGCAGTATTTT. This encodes CASSFLSGRRATDTQYF. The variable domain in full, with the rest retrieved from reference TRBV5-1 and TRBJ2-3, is KAGVTQTPRYLIKTRGQQVTLSCSPISGHRSVSWYQQTPGQGLQFLFEYFSETQRNKGNFPGRFSGRQFSNSRSEMNVSTLELGDSALYLCASSFLSGRRATDTQYFGPGTRLTVL.

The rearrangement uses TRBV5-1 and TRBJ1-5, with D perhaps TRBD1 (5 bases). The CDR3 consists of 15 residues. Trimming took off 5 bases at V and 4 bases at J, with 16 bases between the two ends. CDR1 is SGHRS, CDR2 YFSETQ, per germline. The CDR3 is CASRPTGLGNQPQHF. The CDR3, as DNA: TGCGCCAGCAGACCTACAGGATTGGGGAATCAGCCCCAGCATTTT.

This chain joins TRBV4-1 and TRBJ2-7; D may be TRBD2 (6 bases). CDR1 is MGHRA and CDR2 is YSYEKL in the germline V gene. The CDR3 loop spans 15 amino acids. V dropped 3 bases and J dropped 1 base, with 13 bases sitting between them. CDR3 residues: CASSQGPGTSYEQYF. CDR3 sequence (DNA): TGCGCCAGCAGCCAGGGACCTGGGACTTCCTACGAGCAGTACTTC.

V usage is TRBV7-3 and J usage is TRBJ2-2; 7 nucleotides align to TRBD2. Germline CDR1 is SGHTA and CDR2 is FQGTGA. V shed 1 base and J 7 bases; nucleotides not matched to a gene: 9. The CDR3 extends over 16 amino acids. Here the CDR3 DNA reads TGTGCCAGCAGCTTAAAGGGAGGGCAGGGAGGCGGGGAGCTGTTTTTT. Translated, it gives CASSLKGGQGGGELFF.

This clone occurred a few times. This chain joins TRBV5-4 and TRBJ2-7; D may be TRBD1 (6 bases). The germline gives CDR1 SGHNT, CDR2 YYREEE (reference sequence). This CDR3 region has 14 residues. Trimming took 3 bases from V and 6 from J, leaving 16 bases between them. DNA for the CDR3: TGTGCCAGCAGCTATCTGACAGGTAGAGGCGAGCAGTACTTC. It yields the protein CASSYLTGRGEQYF.

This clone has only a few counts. CDR3 sequence reads: CASSSSGQGEKLFF. DNA for the CDR3: TGCGCCAGCAGCTCCTCGGGACAGGGAGAGAAACTGTTTTTT. The chain links TRBV5-1 to TRBJ1-4; 9 bases fit TRBD1. The CDR3 is made up of 14 amino acids. Germline V lookup: CDR1 SGHRS, CDR2 YFSETQ. Trimming at V came to 3 bases and at J to 11 bases, leaving 8 bases not matched to a gene. The full variable domain, rest sourced from reference TRBV5-1 and TRBJ1-4, is KAGVTQTPRYLIKTRGQQVTLSCSPISGHRSVSWYQQTPGQGLQFLFEYFSETQRNKGNFPGRFSGRQFSNSRSEMNVSTLELGDSALYLCASSSSGQGEKLFFGSGTQLSVL.

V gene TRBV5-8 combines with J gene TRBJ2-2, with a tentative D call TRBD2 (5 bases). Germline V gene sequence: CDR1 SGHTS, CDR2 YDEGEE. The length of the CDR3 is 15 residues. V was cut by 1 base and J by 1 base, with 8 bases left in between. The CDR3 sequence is CASSLIGMNTGELFF. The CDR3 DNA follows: TGTGCCAGCAGCTTGATCGGGATGAACACCGGGGAGCTGTTTTTT. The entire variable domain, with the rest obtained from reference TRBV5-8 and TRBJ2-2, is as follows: EAGVTQSPTHLIKTRGQQATLRCSPISGHTSVYWYQQALGLGLQFLLWYDEGEERNRGNFPPRFSGRQFPNYSSELNVNALELEDSALYLCASSLIGMNTGELFFGEGSRLTVL.

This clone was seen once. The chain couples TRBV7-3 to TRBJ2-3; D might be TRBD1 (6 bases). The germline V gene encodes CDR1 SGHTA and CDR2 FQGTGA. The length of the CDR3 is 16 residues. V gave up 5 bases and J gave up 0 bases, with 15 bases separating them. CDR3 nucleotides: TGTGCCAGCAGCCGAATAGACAGGCTTAGCACAGATACGCAGTATTTT. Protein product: CASSRIDRLSTDTQYF. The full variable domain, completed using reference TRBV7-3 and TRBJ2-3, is GAGVSQTPSNKVTEKGKYVELRCDPISGHTALYWYRQSLGQGPEFLIYFQGTGAADDSGLPNDRFFAVRPEGSVSTLKIQRTERGDSAVYLCASSRIDRLSTDTQYFGPGTRLTVL.

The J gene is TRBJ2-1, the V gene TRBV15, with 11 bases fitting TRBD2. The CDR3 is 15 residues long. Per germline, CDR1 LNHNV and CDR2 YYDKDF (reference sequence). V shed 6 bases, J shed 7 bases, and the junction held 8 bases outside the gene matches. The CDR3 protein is CATRILAGAENEQFF. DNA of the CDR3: TGTGCCACCAGGATACTAGCGGGAGCCGAGAATGAGCAGTTCTTC.

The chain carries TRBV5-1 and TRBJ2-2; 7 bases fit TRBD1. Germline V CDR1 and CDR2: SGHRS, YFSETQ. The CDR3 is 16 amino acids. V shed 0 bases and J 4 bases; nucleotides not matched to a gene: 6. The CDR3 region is CASSLEGGYFTGELFF. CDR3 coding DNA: TGCGCCAGCAGCTTGGAAGGGGGCTACTTCACCGGGGAGCTGTTTTTT. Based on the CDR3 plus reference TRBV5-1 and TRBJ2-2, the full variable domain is KAGVTQTPRYLIKTRGQQVTLSCSPISGHRSVSWYQQTPGQGLQFLFEYFSETQRNKGNFPGRFSGRQFSNSRSEMNVSTLELGDSALYLCASSLEGGYFTGELFFGEGSRLTVL.

CDR3 sequence: CASRVEGSTGELFF. The DNA of the CDR3 is TGTGCCAGCAGGGTTGAGGGATCGACCGGGGAGCTGTTTTTT. The genes are TRBV7-3 and TRBJ2-2; TRBD2 is a possible D gene (5 bases). Per the germline V gene, CDR1 is SGHTA and CDR2 is FQGTGA. Between the trimmed V and J ends, which lost 6 bases and 5 bases, there was a span of 13 bases. The CDR3 is made up of 14 amino acids.